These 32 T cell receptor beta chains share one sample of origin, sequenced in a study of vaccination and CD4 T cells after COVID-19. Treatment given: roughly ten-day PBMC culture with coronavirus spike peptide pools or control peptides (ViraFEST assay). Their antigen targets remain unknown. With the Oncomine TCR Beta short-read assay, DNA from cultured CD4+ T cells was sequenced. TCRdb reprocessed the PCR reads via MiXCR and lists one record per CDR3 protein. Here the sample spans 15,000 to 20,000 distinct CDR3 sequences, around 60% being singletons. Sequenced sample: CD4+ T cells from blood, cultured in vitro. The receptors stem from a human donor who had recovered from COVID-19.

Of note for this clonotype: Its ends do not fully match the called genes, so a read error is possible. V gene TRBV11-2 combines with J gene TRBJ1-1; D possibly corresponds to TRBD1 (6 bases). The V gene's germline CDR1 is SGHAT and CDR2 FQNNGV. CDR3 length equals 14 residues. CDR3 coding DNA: TGTGCCAGCAGCCTAGAGGGACACTACACTGAAGCTTTCTTT. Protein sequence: CASSLEGHYTEAFF.

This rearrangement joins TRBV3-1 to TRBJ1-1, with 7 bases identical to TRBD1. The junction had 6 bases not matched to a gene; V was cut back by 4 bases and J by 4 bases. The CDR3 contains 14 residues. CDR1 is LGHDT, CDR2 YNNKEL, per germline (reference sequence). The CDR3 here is CASSRQTGSTEAFF. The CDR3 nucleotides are TGTGCCAGCAGCCGCCAGACAGGGAGCACTGAAGCTTTCTTT.

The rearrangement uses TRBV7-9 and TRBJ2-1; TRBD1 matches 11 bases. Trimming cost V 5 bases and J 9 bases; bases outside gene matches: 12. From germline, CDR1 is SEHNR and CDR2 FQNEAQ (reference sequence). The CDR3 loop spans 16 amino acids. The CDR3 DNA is TGTGCCAGCAGCGGAAGCGGACAGGGGGCCTTGGGTGAGCAGTTCTTC. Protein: CASSGSGQGALGEQFF.

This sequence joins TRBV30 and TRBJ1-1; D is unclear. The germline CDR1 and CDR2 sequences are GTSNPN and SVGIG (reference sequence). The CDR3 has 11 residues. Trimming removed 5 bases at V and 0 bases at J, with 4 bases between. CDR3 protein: CAWAVNTEAFF. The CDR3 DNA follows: TGTGCCTGGGCTGTGAACACTGAAGCTTTCTTT.

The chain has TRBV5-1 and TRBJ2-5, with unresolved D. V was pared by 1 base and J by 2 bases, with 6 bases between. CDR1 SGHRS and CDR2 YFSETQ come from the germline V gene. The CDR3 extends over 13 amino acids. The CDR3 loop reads CASSLRNQETQYF. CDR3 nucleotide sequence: TGCGCCAGCAGCTTGCGGAATCAAGAGACCCAGTACTTC.

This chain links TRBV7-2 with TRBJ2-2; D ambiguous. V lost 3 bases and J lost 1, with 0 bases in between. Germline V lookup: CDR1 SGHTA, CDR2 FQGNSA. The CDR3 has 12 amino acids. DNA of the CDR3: TGTGCCAGCAGCTTGAACACCGGGGAGCTGTTTTTT. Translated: CASSLNTGELFF. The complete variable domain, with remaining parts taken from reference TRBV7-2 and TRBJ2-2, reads GAGVSQSPSNKVTEKGKDVELRCDPISGHTALYWYRQSLGQGLEFLIYFQGNSAPDKSGLPSDRFSAERTGGSVSTLTIQRTQQEDSAVYLCASSLNTGELFFGEGSRLTVL.

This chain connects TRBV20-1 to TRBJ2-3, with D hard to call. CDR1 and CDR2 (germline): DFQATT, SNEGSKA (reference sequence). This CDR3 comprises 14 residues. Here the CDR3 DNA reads TGCAGCATCGTGGGCAGGCGGTACACAGATACGCAGTATTTT. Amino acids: CSIVGRRYTDTQYF.

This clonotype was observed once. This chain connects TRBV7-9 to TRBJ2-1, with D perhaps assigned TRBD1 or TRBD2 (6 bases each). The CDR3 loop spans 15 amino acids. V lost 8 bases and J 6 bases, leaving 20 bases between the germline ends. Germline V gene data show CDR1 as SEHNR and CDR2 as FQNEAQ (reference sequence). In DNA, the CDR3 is TGTGCCAGCTCCTTAATATTAGGGGGGAGCAATGAGCAGTTCTTC. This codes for CASSLILGGSNEQFF. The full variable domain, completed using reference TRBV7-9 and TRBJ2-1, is DTGVSQNPRHKITKRGQNVTFRCDPISEHNRLYWYRQTLGQGPEFLTYFQNEAQLEKSRLLSDRFSAERPKGSFSTLEIQRTEQGDSAMYLCASSLILGGSNEQFFGPGTRLTVL.

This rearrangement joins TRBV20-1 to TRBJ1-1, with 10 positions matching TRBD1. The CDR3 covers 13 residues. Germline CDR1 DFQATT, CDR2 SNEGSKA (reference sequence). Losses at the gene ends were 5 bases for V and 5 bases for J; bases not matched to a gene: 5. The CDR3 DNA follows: TGCAGTGCTGAGCGGACAGGGGGAACTGAAGCTTTCTTT. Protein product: CSAERTGGTEAFF.

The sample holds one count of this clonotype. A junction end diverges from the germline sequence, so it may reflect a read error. Written as DNA, the CDR3 is TGCGCCAGCAGTCCCTCCGGGTCTAGGAACACTGGAGCTTTCTTT. As protein: CASSPSGSRNTGAFF. The chain carries TRBV10-1 and TRBJ1-1; no firm D call. The CDR3 is 15 residues long. CDR1 and CDR2 from the germline V gene are WNHNN and SYGVQD (reference sequence).

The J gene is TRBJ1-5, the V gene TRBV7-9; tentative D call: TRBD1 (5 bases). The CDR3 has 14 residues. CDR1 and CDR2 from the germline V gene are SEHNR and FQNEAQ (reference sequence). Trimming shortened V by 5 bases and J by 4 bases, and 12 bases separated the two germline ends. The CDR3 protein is CASSLGWGNQPQHF. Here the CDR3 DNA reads TGTGCCAGCAGCCTCGGTTGGGGGAATCAGCCCCAGCATTTT. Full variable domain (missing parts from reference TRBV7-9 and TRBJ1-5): DTGVSQNPRHKITKRGQNVTFRCDPISEHNRLYWYRQTLGQGPEFLTYFQNEAQLEKSRLLSDRFSAERPKGSFSTLEIQRTEQGDSAMYLCASSLGWGNQPQHFGDGTRLSIL.

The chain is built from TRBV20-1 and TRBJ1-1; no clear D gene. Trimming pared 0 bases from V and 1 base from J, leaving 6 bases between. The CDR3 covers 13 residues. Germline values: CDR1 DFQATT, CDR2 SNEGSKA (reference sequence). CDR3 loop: CSARESWNTEAFF. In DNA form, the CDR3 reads TGCAGTGCTAGAGAATCCTGGAACACTGAAGCTTTCTTT.

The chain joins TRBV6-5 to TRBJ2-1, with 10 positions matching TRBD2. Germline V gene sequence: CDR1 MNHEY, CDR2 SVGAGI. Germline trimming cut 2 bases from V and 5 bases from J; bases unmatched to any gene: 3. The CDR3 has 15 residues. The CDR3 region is CASSYQAGGNNEQFF. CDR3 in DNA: TGTGCCAGCAGTTACCAAGCGGGAGGGAACAATGAGCAGTTCTTC.

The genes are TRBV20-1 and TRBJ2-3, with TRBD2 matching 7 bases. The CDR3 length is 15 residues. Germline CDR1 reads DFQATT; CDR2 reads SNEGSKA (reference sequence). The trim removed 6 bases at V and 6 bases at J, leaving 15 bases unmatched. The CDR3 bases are TGCAGTGCAGGACTAGTGAGAGACTTGGGGGATACGCAGTATTTT. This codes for CSAGLVRDLGDTQYF.

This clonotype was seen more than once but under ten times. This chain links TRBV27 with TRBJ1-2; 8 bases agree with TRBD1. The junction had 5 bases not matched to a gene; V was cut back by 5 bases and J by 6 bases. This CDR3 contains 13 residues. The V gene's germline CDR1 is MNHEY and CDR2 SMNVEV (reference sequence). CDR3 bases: TGTGCCAGCAGTCCTAGACAGGGGAATGGCTACACCTTC. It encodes CASSPRQGNGYTF.

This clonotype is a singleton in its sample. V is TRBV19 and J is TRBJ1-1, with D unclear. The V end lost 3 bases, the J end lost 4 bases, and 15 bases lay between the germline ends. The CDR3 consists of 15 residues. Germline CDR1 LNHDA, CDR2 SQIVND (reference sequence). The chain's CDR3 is CASSIPLGLGTEAFF. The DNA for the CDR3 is TGTGCCAGTAGTATTCCCTTGGGGTTGGGCACTGAAGCTTTCTTT.

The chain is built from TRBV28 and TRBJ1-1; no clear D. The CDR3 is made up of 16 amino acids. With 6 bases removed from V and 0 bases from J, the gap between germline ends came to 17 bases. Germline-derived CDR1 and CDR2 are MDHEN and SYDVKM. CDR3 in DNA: TGTGCCAGCAGCACCTTAGTCGGGAGGATGAACACTGAAGCTTTCTTT. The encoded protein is CASSTLVGRMNTEAFF.

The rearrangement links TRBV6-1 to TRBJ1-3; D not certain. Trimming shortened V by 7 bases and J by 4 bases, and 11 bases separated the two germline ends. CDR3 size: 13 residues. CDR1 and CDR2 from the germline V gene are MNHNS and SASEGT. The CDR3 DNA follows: TGTGCCAGCACCCTCGCGGGCGGAAACACCATATATTTT. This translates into CASTLAGGNTIYF.

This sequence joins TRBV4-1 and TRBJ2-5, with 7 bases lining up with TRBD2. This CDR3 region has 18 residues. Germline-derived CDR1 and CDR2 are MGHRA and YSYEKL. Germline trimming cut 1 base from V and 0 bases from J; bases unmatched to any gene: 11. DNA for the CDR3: TGCGCCAGCAGCCAAGGGTGGCTGAGCGGGACCTACCAAGAGACCCAGTACTTC. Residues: CASSQGWLSGTYQETQYF.

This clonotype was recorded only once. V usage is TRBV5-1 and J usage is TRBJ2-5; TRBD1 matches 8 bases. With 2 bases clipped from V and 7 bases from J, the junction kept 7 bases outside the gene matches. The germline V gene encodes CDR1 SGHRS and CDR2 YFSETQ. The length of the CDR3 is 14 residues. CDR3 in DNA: TGCGCCAGCAGCTTAGACAGGGGTCAGGGGACCCAGTACTTC. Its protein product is CASSLDRGQGTQYF.

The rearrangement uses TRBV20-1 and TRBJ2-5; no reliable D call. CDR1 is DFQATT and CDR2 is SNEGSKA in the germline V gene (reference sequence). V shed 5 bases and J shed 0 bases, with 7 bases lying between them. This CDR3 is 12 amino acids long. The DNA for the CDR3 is TGCAGTGCTCGGTTATACCAAGAGACCCAGTACTTC. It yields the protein CSARLYQETQYF.

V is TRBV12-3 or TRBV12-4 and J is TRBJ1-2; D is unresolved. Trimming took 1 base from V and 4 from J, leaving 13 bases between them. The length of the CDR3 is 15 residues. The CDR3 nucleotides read TGTGCCAGCAGTTTAGGCCTGACCAGTTTCTATGGCTACACCTTC. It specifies CASSLGLTSFYGYTF.

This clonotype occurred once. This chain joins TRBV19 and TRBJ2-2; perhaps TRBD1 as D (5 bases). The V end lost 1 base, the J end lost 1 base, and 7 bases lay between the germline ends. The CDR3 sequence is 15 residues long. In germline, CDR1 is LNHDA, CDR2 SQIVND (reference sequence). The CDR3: CASSIGGQNTGELFF. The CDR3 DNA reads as TGTGCCAGTAGTATAGGAGGACAGAACACCGGGGAGCTGTTTTTT.

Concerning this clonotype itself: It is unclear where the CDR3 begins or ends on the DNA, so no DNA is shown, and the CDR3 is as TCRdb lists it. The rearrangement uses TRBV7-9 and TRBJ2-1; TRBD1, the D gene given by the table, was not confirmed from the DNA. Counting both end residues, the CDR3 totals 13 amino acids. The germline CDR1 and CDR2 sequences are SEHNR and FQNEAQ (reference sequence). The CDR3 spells CASILAGRNEQFF.

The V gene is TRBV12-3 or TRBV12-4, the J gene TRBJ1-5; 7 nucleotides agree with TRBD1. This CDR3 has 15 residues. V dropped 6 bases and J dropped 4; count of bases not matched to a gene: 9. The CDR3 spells CASSRGGGGNQPQHF. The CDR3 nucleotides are TGTGCCAGCAGCCGGGGAGGGGGCGGGAATCAGCCCCAGCATTTT.

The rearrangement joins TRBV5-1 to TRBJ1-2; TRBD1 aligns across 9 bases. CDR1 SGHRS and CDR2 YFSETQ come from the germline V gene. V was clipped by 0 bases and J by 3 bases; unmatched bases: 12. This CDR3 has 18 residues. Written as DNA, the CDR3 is TGCGCCAGCAGCTTGGTACCGCCGGAACAGGGGGCTGACTATGGCTACACCTTC. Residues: CASSLVPPEQGADYGYTF.

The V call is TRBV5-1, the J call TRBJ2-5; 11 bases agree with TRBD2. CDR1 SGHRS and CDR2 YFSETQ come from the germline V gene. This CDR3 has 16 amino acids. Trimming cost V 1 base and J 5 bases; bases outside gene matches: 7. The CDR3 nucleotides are TGCGCCAGCAGCTTGAAAACTAGCGGGAGTTACGAGACCCAGTACTTC. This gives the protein CASSLKTSGSYETQYF.

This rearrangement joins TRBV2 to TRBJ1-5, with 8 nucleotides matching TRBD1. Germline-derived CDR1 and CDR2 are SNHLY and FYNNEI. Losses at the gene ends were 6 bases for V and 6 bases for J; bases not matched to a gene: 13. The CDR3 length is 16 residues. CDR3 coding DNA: TGTGCCAGCAGGGTTTTCCAGGGGGCCAATGGTCAGCCCCAGCATTTT. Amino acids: CASRVFQGANGQPQHF.

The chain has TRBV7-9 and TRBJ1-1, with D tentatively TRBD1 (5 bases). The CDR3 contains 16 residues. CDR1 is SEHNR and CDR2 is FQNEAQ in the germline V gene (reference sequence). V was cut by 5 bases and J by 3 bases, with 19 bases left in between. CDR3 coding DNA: TGTGCCAGCAGCCCTCTGCCTCGGGGGGAGGACACTGAAGCTTTCTTT. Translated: CASSPLPRGEDTEAFF.

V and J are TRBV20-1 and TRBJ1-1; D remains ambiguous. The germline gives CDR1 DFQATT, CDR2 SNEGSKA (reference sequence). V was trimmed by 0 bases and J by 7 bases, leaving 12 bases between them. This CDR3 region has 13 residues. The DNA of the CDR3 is TGCAGTGCTAGAGATACGACTACGAGTGAAGCTTTCTTT. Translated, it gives CSARDTTTSEAFF.

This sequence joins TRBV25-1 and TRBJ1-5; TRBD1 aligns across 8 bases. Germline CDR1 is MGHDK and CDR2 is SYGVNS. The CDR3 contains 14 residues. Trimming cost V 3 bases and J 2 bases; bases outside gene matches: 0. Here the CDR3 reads CASSEGQGNQPQHF. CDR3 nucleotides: TGTGCCAGCAGTGAGGGACAGGGCAATCAGCCCCAGCATTTT. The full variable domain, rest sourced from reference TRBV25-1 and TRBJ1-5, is EADIYQTPRYLVIGTGKKITLECSQTMGHDKMYWYQQDPGMELHLIHYSYGVNSTEKGDLSSESTVSRIRTEHFPLTLESARPSHTSQYLCASSEGQGNQPQHFGDGTRLSIL.

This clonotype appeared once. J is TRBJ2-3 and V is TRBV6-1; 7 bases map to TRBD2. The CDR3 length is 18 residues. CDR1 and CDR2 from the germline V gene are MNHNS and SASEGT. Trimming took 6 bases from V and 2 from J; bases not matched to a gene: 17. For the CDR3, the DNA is TGTGCCAGCAGCCTCCAGGGAGGGACTAACTCACACACAGATACGCAGTATTTT. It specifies CASSLQGGTNSHTDTQYF.